One and the same sample provided the 15 T cell receptor beta chains below, sequenced in a study of shared clonotypes between healthy human individuals. TCRdb's table, derived via immunoSEQ multiplex PCR, lists solely in-frame clones and lacks some. The sample lists more than 550,000 clones; 90% were seen once. Source material: memory CD8+ T cells from PBMCs. Subset indicated: CD45RO+ cells pooled with CCR7-negative TemRA cells. The receptors stem from a man between 18 and 35 years old in good health. Some clones in this sample may be carry-over from other donors' samples.

The chain recombines TRBV14 with TRBJ2-7; 8 bases line up with TRBD1. The length of the CDR3 is 16 residues. With 4 bases clipped from V and 3 bases from J, the junction kept 11 bases outside the gene matches. Germline lookup yields CDR1 SGHDN and CDR2 FVKESK. The CDR3 region is CASSRQPRTGHYEQYF. In DNA, the CDR3 is TGTGCCAGCAGCCGCCAGCCGAGGACAGGGCACTACGAGCAGTACTTC.

The rearrangement uses TRBV9 and TRBJ2-1; 7 bases align to TRBD2. The V segment lost 2 bases and the J segment 4 bases; nucleotides outside the gene matches: 6. The CDR3 spans 15 residues. CDR1 and CDR2 from the germline V gene are SGDLS and YYNGEE. CDR3 DNA sequence: TGTGCCAGCAGCGTCGGACTAGATCCATACAATGAGCAGTTCTTC. Its translation is CASSVGLDPYNEQFF.

This clone came up a few times. The rearrangement links TRBV30 to TRBJ1-2; no definite D call. This CDR3 comprises 11 residues. V lost 5 bases and J lost 2, with 6 bases in between. Germline V lookup: CDR1 GTSNPN, CDR2 SVGIG (reference sequence). The CDR3 bases are TGTGCCTGGGATACGAACTATGGCTACACCTTC. Amino acids: CAWDTNYGYTF.

In DNA, the CDR3 is TGTGCCAGCCAGACGGTTTCGGGGCCCCAGCATTTT. This gives the protein CASQTVSGPQHF. This chain uses TRBV27 with TRBJ1-5; D unresolved. CDR1 and CDR2 (germline): MNHEY, SMNVEV (reference sequence). The V end lost 8 bases, the J end lost 9 bases, and 14 bases lay between the germline ends. The CDR3 sequence is 12 residues long.

The CDR3 sequence is CASSSSPGQGVAEAFF. In DNA form, the CDR3 reads TGTGCCAGCAGCTCCTCGCCGGGACAGGGGGTAGCTGAAGCTTTCTTT. The rearrangement joins TRBV28 to TRBJ1-1; 11 nucleotides line up with TRBD1. Germline V lookup: CDR1 MDHEN, CDR2 SYDVKM. There are 16 residues in the CDR3. V lost 6 bases and J lost 6; bases outside the gene matches: 12.

This chain joins TRBV6-1 and TRBJ1-5; D call uncertain. V was cut by 3 bases and J by 0 bases, with 6 bases left in between. The CDR3 length is 14 residues. CDR1 is MNHNS, CDR2 SASEGT, per germline. The CDR3 loop reads CASSDYSSNQPQHF. CDR3 nucleotides: TGTGCCAGCAGTGACTACAGTAGCAATCAGCCCCAGCATTTT.

The chain has TRBV2 and TRBJ2-7, with 9 bases aligning to TRBD2. J gave up 2 bases and V 1 base, and 0 bases lay outside the gene matches. The CDR3 runs to 14 residues. Germline CDR1 is SNHLY and CDR2 is FYNNEI. DNA of the CDR3: TGTGCCAGCAGTGAAGGACTAGCGGCCTACGAGCAGTACTTC. This sequence encodes CASSEGLAAYEQYF.

In DNA, the CDR3 is TGCGCCAGCAGCCCCGGGGGACGGGCCCTTAACAATGAGCAGTTCTTC. It codes for CASSPGGRALNNEQFF. The chain couples TRBV5-1 to TRBJ2-1; the D gene is possibly TRBD2 (6 bases). V was shortened by 4 bases and J by 5 bases, with 19 bases between the two germline ends. This CDR3 has 16 amino acids. CDR1 and CDR2 (germline): SGHRS, YFSETQ. Supplemented by reference TRBV5-1 and TRBJ2-1, the full variable domain reads KAGVTQTPRYLIKTRGQQVTLSCSPISGHRSVSWYQQTPGQGLQFLFEYFSETQRNKGNFPGRFSGRQFSNSRSEMNVSTLELGDSALYLCASSPGGRALNNEQFFGPGTRLTVL.

The gene calls are TRBV5-1 and TRBJ1-3; D uncertain. V was clipped by 4 bases and J by 0 bases, with 8 bases between them. Germline values: CDR1 SGHRS, CDR2 YFSETQ. The CDR3 has 14 residues. This chain's CDR3 is CASSPGISGNTIYF. For the CDR3, the DNA is TGCGCCAGCAGCCCCGGGATCTCTGGAAACACCATATATTTT. Full variable domain (missing parts from reference TRBV5-1 and TRBJ1-3): KAGVTQTPRYLIKTRGQQVTLSCSPISGHRSVSWYQQTPGQGLQFLFEYFSETQRNKGNFPGRFSGRQFSNSRSEMNVSTLELGDSALYLCASSPGISGNTIYFGEGSWLTVV.

The chain combines TRBV4-1 with TRBJ2-4, with D possibly matching TRBD2 (6 bases). The CDR3 is 17 amino acids. V was pared by 5 bases and J by 0 bases, with 17 bases between. Germline loops: CDR1 MGHRA, CDR2 YSYEKL. For the CDR3, the DNA is TGCGCCAGCAGCTCTCTACCGGGAGCCCCAGCCAAAAACATTCAGTACTTC. Translated: CASSSLPGAPAKNIQYF.

J is TRBJ2-3 and V is TRBV7-3; the D is unclear. The CDR3 is 13 residues long. Germline CDR1 reads SGHTA; CDR2 reads FQGTGA. The V and J ends lost 5 bases and 3 bases respectively, with 9 bases between them. CDR3 sequence (DNA): TGTGCCAGCAGCCCCGGTCGTACAGATACGCAGTATTTT. It translates to CASSPGRTDTQYF. Together with reference TRBV7-3 and TRBJ2-3, the CDR3 gives the full variable domain: GAGVSQTPSNKVTEKGKYVELRCDPISGHTALYWYRQSLGQGPEFLIYFQGTGAADDSGLPNDRFFAVRPEGSVSTLKIQRTERGDSAVYLCASSPGRTDTQYFGPGTRLTVL.

This chain joins TRBV9 and TRBJ2-5; 11 nucleotides line up with TRBD1. Germline V gene data show CDR1 as SGDLS and CDR2 as YYNGEE. Trimming at V came to 3 bases and at J to 2 bases, leaving 6 bases not matched to a gene. The CDR3 is made up of 16 amino acids. The CDR3 is CASSETGTGGQETQYF. CDR3 DNA sequence: TGTGCCAGCAGCGAGACCGGGACAGGGGGGCAAGAGACCCAGTACTTC.

The gene calls are TRBV27 and TRBJ2-1; 11 bases are a match to TRBD1. V shed 0 bases, J shed 6 bases, and the junction held 10 bases outside the gene matches. CDR3 length equals 18 residues. Germline V gene data show CDR1 as MNHEY and CDR2 as SMNVEV (reference sequence). Written as DNA, the CDR3 is TGTGCCAGCAGTTTATCGATTTGGGGACAGGGGGAGGGCAATGAGCAGTTCTTC. Amino acids: CASSLSIWGQGEGNEQFF.

As to this clone: Other DNA sequences within the sample encode an identical CDR3. The V and J genes are TRBV11-3 and TRBJ2-3; TRBD2 might be the D (6 bases). The CDR3 has 13 residues. The V gene's germline CDR1 is SGHNT and CDR2 YENEEA. The V end lost 0 bases, the J end lost 5 bases, and 6 bases lay between the germline ends. The CDR3 DNA reads as TGTGCCAGCAGCTTAGACGGGGGAGATACGCAGTATTTT. Protein product: CASSLDGGDTQYF.

CDR3 residues: CASSLSGQGVFTYGYTF. As DNA, the CDR3 is TGCGCCAGCAGCTTGTCAGGACAGGGGGTTTTTACTTATGGCTACACCTTC. The V call is TRBV5-1, the J call TRBJ1-2; 10 bases are a match to TRBD1. Germline V lookup: CDR1 SGHRS, CDR2 YFSETQ. The CDR3 has 17 residues. V shed 1 base and J 5 bases; nucleotides not matched to a gene: 11.